These T cell receptor beta chains were read from a single sample in a study of tumor-infiltrating lymphocytes in primary liver carcinoma. TCRdb reprocessed the multiplex PCR reads via MiXCR and lists one record per CDR3 protein. The data contain roughly 330,000 distinct CDR3 sequences, about 65% of them singletons. Sequencing used peripheral blood. Every receptor here comes from a man in his forties or fifties with primary liver carcinoma and hepatitis B virus infection. Both conserved end residues are part of each CDR3. Each record gives: J gene, clone size, V gene, D gene, CDR3 DNA, CDR3 protein. D genes are given only for firm matches. A row's size may be missing; if present it is once, few, many or a size class.

TRBJ1-1,few,TRBV6-1,.,TGTGCCAGCAGTGAAGATATACCGAACACTGAAGCTTTCTTT,CASSEDIPNTEAFF
TRBJ2-1,.,TRBV5-1,TRBD1,TGCGCCAGCAGCTTGGACTGGACAGGGATCAACAATGAGCAGTTGTTC,CASSLDWTGINNEQLF
TRBJ2-3,.,TRBV4-1,TRBD1,TGCGCCAGCGGCCGGGGGTGGGCCGGGACAGGCGAAGATACGCAGTATTTT,CASGRGWAGTGEDTQYF
TRBJ2-2,many,TRBV10-3,.,TGTGCCATCAGTGAGGGACACACCGGGGAGCTGTTTTTT,CAISEGHTGELFF
TRBJ1-2,once,TRBV6-5,.,TGTGCCAGCAGCGAGCAAAGGACAGCATGGGGTTACACCTTC,CASSEQRTAWGYTF
TRBJ2-2,.,TRBV12-2,.,TGTGCAAGTCGCTTACTTGGAGAGGCCATTATTTTCCTAGCGGGAGATTGCGCCGGGGAGCTGTTTTTT,CASRLLGEAIIFLAGDCAGELFF
TRBJ2-1,.,TRBV11-2,.,TGTGTCAGCAGCTTAGATCGGGTTGGCAGGAGTGATTCCTACAATGAGCAGTTCTTC,CVSSLDRVGRSDSYNEQFF
TRBJ1-1,many,TRBV6-1,.,TGTGCCAGCAGTGAAGCGCAGTGGAACACTGAAGCTTTCTTT,CASSEAQWNTEAFF
TRBJ2-1,many,TRBV6-2/TRBV6-3,TRBD2,TGTGCCATCTCGAGAAGCGGGAGAGATTTCGTGGGAAATGAGCAGTTCTTC,CAISRSGRDFVGNEQFF
TRBJ2-5,.,TRBV11-2,.,TGTGCCAGCAACCTCACAGGACGGAGTCAAGAGACCCAGTACTTC,CASNLTGRSQETQYF
TRBJ2-7,many,TRBV6-2/TRBV6-3,TRBD1,TGTGCCAGCACCCCGGGACAGGGGGCCTACGAGCAGTACTTC,CASTPGQGAYEQYF
TRBJ2-1,many,TRBV6-2/TRBV6-3,TRBD2,TGTGCCAGCAGACGCCCGGGAGGGGATGAGCAGTTCTTC,CASRRPGGDEQFF
TRBJ1-1,.,TRBV6-1,TRBD1,TGTGCCAGCGGAAAAGACAGGGTGATCAGTGAAACTTTCTTT,CASGKDRVISETFF
TRBJ2-6,.,TRBV10-3,.,TGTGCCATCCGTGAGATTGTTAGTGGGAGCTCTGGGGCCAACGTCCTGACTTTC,CAIREIVSGSSGANVLTF
TRBJ2-7,many,TRBV10-3,TRBD2,TGTGCCATCAGTGGCCGGGGGGTCGAGCAGTACTTC,CAISGRGVEQYF
TRBJ2-2,.,TRBV28,.,TGTGCCAGCATAATTAACACCGGGGAGCTGTTTTTT,CASIINTGELFF
TRBJ2-7,many,TRBV6-6,TRBD1,TGTGCCAGCAGTCTTCAGGGGGCGCGGTACGAGCAGTACTTC,CASSLQGARYEQYF
TRBJ2-5,.,TRBV18,.,TGTGCCAGCTCACTGGGTTCGAGGGAGACCCAGTACTTC,CASSLGSRETQYF
TRBJ2-5,.,TRBV12-3/TRBV12-4,TRBD2,TGTGCCAGCAGTTCACTGGTACTAGCGGGAGAGACCCAGTACTTC,CASSSLVLAGETQYF
TRBJ2-5,.,TRBV30,TRBD1,TGTGCCTGGAGCGCAGGGGGCGCGGAGACCCAGTACTTC,CAWSAGGAETQYF
TRBJ2-2,.,TRBV5-1,.,TGCGCCAGCAGCTTGAGTGGAACCCCCGTTGCCCGGGAGCTGTTTTTT,CASSLSGTPVARELFF
TRBJ1-6,once,TRBV28,.,TGTGCCAGCAGCGTGGCTGTAGGGAGTTATAATTCACCCCTCCACTTT,CASSVAVGSYNSPLHF
TRBJ2-5,few,TRBV19,.,TGTGCCAGTAGCGCGACAGGACCGCAAGAGACCCAGTACTTC,CASSATGPQETQYF
TRBJ2-2,many,TRBV11-3,TRBD2,TGTGCCAGCAGCTTCGGACTAGCGGGAGTCGACACCGGGGAGCTGTTTTTT,CASSFGLAGVDTGELFF
TRBJ1-1,many,TRBV5-4,.,TGTGCCAGCAGCTTAGACCCGAACACTGAAGCTTTCTTT,CASSLDPNTEAFF
TRBJ2-2,few,TRBV30,.,TGTGCCTGGAGCTTAACGTTGAACACCGGGGAGCTGTTTTTT,CAWSLTLNTGELFF
TRBJ2-3,.,TRBV12-3/TRBV12-4,TRBD1,TGTGCCAGCAGTTTTAGAGGGGGCATAGATACGCAGTATTTT,CASSFRGGIDTQYF